One sample yielded the 30 T cell receptor beta chains listed below, sequenced in a study of blood T cell repertoires in COVID-19. Produced via immunoSEQ multiplex PCR; TCRdb's table is partial and in-frame only. The sample consists of 120,000 or so clones, under 75% of them appearing once. The sample comprised peripheral blood. Every receptor here comes from a woman aged 55-70 years with acute or convalescent COVID-19.

This clone was observed once. This sequence joins TRBV11-2 and TRBJ2-1; 11 bases map to TRBD2. Germline CDR1 SGHAT, CDR2 FQNNGV. The CDR3 is 16 residues long. J gave up 8 bases and V 5 bases, and 11 bases lay outside the gene matches. In DNA, the CDR3 is TGTGCCAGCAGCCCCCTTAGCGGGGGGGCCGGCCATGAGCAGTTCTTC. Amino acids: CASSPLSGGAGHEQFF.

V and J are TRBV6-4 and TRBJ1-2; 7 bases are shared with TRBD1. Unmatched junction bases numbered 3, after V lost 5 bases and J lost 3 bases. CDR3 length: 13 amino acids. In germline, CDR1 is MRHNA, CDR2 SNTAGT. This chain's CDR3 is CASSRDSHYGYTF. DNA for the CDR3: TGTGCCAGCAGTAGGGACAGCCACTATGGCTACACCTTC.

The chain links TRBV9 to TRBJ2-2; a weak D match, TRBD2 (5 bases). The V end lost 3 bases, the J end lost 1 base, and 13 bases lay between the germline ends. Germline V lookup: CDR1 SGDLS, CDR2 YYNGEE. This CDR3 contains 16 residues. The CDR3 loop reads CASSGGLEKNTGELFF. DNA of the CDR3: TGTGCCAGCAGCGGAGGACTTGAAAAGAACACCGGGGAGCTGTTTTTT.

The V gene is TRBV6-6, the J gene TRBJ2-7; D may be TRBD1 (5 bases). Germline V gene sequence: CDR1 MNHNY, CDR2 SVGAGI (reference sequence). V lost 10 bases to trimming and J lost 4 bases, with 17 bases between them. The CDR3 has 13 residues. The CDR3 sequence is CATTPTELYEQYF. Written as DNA, the CDR3 is TGTGCCACCACACCGACAGAACTTTACGAGCAGTACTTC.

The CDR3 nucleotides are TGTGCCAGCAGCCACGGAGGCAGGGGATACTATGGCTACACCTTC. Translated, it gives CASSHGGRGYYGYTF. The chain joins TRBV4-2 to TRBJ1-2; maybe TRBD1 (6 bases). Trimming cost V 3 bases and J 3 bases, with 14 bases left between them. CDR1 is LGHNA and CDR2 is YNFKEQ in the germline V gene. The CDR3 loop spans 15 amino acids.

V is TRBV30 and J is TRBJ1-5; TRBD1 matches at 11 bases. Losses at the gene ends were 2 bases for V and 1 base for J; bases not matched to a gene: 10. The CDR3 sequence is 18 residues long. Germline V gene sequence: CDR1 GTSNPN, CDR2 SVGIG (reference sequence). This CDR3 is CAWSLRTGGTGSNQPQHF. DNA of the CDR3: TGTGCCTGGAGTTTAAGGACAGGGGGCACAGGGAGCAATCAGCCCCAGCATTTT.

The rearrangement links TRBV6-5 to TRBJ2-1, with D unresolved. CDR3 length: 13 residues. CDR1 and CDR2 from the germline V gene are MNHEY and SVGAGI. Deletions cut 7 bases from V and 1 base from J, with 8 bases between. CDR3 in DNA: TGTGCCAGCATGAGAGTATCCTACAATGAGCAGTTCTTC. Its protein product is CASMRVSYNEQFF.

This chain joins TRBV6-2 or TRBV6-3 and TRBJ2-7; the D gene is possibly TRBD1 (5 bases). The CDR3 extends over 14 amino acids. CDR1 and CDR2 (germline): MNHEY, SVGEGT. Trimming took off 6 bases at V and 2 bases at J, with 14 bases between the two ends. The CDR3, as DNA: TGTGCCAGCAGCCAACCCGGACAAACCTACGAGCAGTACTTC. It specifies CASSQPGQTYEQYF.

This clone is a singleton in its sample. This chain uses TRBV6-1 with TRBJ1-1, with a possible D match to TRBD1 (6 bases). This CDR3 contains 13 residues. Germline V gives CDR1 MNHNS, CDR2 SASEGT. V was cut by 2 bases and J by 5 bases, with 9 bases left in between. In DNA form, the CDR3 reads TGTGCCAGCAGTGAACAGAGGGGGACTGAAGCTTTCTTT. Its translation: CASSEQRGTEAFF.

This clone appeared many times. The chain carries TRBV3-1 (or the pseudogene TRBV3-2) and TRBJ1-1, with D possibly TRBD1 on 5 matching bases. V lost 1 base and J lost 6, with 12 bases in between. This CDR3 spans 14 amino acids. CDR1 is LGHDT, CDR2 YNNKEL, per germline (reference sequence). DNA for the CDR3: TGTGCCAGCAGCCAAGTGCAGGGTCGTGCTGAAGCTTTCTTT. This sequence encodes CASSQVQGRAEAFF.

The rearrangement links TRBV30 to TRBJ1-2, with a tentative D call TRBD1 (6 bases). With 4 bases removed from V and 8 bases from J, the gap between germline ends came to 14 bases. Germline values: CDR1 GTSNPN, CDR2 SVGIG (reference sequence). The CDR3 runs 12 residues. The CDR3 spells CAWKGQLGGYTF. The CDR3 DNA reads as TGTGCCTGGAAAGGACAGCTGGGGGGCTACACCTTC.

This clone was found a few times. The chain carries TRBV7-9 and TRBJ2-7, with a weak D call TRBD1 (5 bases). Germline loops: CDR1 SEHNR, CDR2 FQNEAQ (reference sequence). Trimming took off 9 bases at V and 9 bases at J, with 15 bases between the two ends. The CDR3 totals 11 residues. CDR3 sequence: CASSGAFLQYF. The CDR3 bases are TGTGCCAGTAGTGGGGCGTTTCTGCAGTACTTC.

In its sample, this clone was seen a few times. J is TRBJ1-2 and V is TRBV6-1; 7 nucleotides align to TRBD1. This CDR3 has 13 residues. Per germline, CDR1 MNHNS and CDR2 SASEGT. V lost 0 bases and J lost 7; bases outside the gene matches: 2. CDR3 sequence (DNA): TGTGCCAGCAGTGAAGCGCCAGGGGGTGGCTACACCTTC. This sequence encodes CASSEAPGGGYTF.

This chain uses TRBV19 with TRBJ1-1, with D maybe TRBD1 (6 bases). There are 15 residues in the CDR3. V was clipped by 6 bases and J by 1 base, with 15 bases between them. In germline, CDR1 is LNHDA, CDR2 SQIVND (reference sequence). CDR3 amino acids: CASSPPGQPNTEAFF. The DNA for the CDR3 is TGTGCCAGTAGCCCCCCCGGACAGCCGAACACTGAAGCTTTCTTT.

This clone showed up just once. The rearrangement links TRBV7-2 to TRBJ2-5; 8 bases line up with TRBD1. The CDR3 has 15 residues. Trimming took 8 bases from V and 4 from J; bases not matched to a gene: 12. Germline assignment: CDR1 SGHTA and CDR2 FQGNSA. The CDR3 region has the DNA TGTGCCAGCGGCCCCCGAACAGGGGGTGGAGAGACCCAGTACTTC. It specifies CASGPRTGGGETQYF.

This clone has a single count. The V call is TRBV28, the J call TRBJ1-6; D remains ambiguous. Trimming pared 4 bases from V and 7 bases from J, leaving 5 bases between. From germline, CDR1 is MDHEN and CDR2 SYDVKM. CDR3 length: 12 amino acids. The CDR3 nucleotides are TGTGCCAGCAGTTCAGTCAATTCACCCCTCCACTTT. Its translation is CASSSVNSPLHF.

The rearrangement joins TRBV6-5 to TRBJ1-1; the D gene is possibly TRBD1 (6 bases). This CDR3 region has 13 residues. The V end lost 8 bases, the J end lost 6 bases, and 16 bases lay between the germline ends. In germline, CDR1 is MNHEY, CDR2 SVGAGI. This chain's CDR3 is CASEQGFGSEAFF. The CDR3 DNA reads as TGTGCCAGCGAACAGGGATTTGGGTCTGAAGCTTTCTTT.

The V gene is TRBV7-2, the J gene TRBJ2-7; 8 bases align to TRBD2. CDR3 length: 14 residues. Trimming removed 2 bases from V and 4 bases from J; junction bases left unmatched: 4. The germline V gene encodes CDR1 SGHTA and CDR2 FQGNSA. The CDR3 protein is CASSLSGGLYEQYF. In nucleotides, the CDR3 is TGTGCCAGCAGCTTAAGCGGGGGCCTTTACGAGCAGTACTTC.

The V call is TRBV5-3, the J call TRBJ1-4; D not resolved. TRBV5-3 is recorded as an ORF, its role being uncertain. Trimming cost V 3 bases and J 6 bases, with 21 bases left between them. CDR3 length equals 17 residues. CDR3 coding DNA: TGTGCCAGAAGCTACCAAGCCGTAGGGAGGAGGGATGAAAAACTGTTTTTT. Translating gives CARSYQAVGRRDEKLFF.

This clone showed up just once. V usage is TRBV6-5 and J usage is TRBJ1-6; D possibly corresponds to TRBD1 (5 bases). Germline CDR1 and CDR2: MNHEY and SVGAGI. V gave up 10 bases and J gave up 5 bases, with 12 bases separating them. The CDR3 spans 13 residues. CDR3 amino acids: CATGAGNNSPLHF. DNA of the CDR3: TGTGCCACCGGGGCGGGAAATAATTCACCCCTCCACTTT.

The V and J genes are TRBV4-2 and TRBJ2-3; maybe TRBD2 (5 bases). The V gene's germline CDR1 is LGHNA and CDR2 YNFKEQ. The CDR3 has 21 amino acids. Trimming left V 1 base short and J 4 bases short, with 30 bases between. The CDR3 protein is CASSQAFKVAGGPVRADTQYF. The CDR3 DNA sequence: TGTGCCAGCAGCCAAGCGTTTAAGGTGGCAGGCGGGCCTGTGAGGGCAGATACGCAGTATTTT.

The chain joins TRBV7-9 to TRBJ2-3; 9 nucleotides line up with TRBD1. Losses at the gene ends were 5 bases for V and 4 bases for J; bases not matched to a gene: 4. The CDR3 has 14 amino acids. Germline values: CDR1 SEHNR, CDR2 FQNEAQ (reference sequence). The CDR3 loop is CASSLTGGADTQYF. As DNA, the CDR3 is TGTGCCAGCAGCCTGACAGGGGGGGCAGATACGCAGTATTTT.

The chain carries TRBV6-5 and TRBJ1-1; the D is unclear. Trimming cost V 7 bases and J 4 bases, with 16 bases left between them. Germline CDR1 is MNHEY and CDR2 is SVGAGI. The CDR3 length is 14 residues. For the CDR3, the DNA is TGTGCCAGCACCGGAGGGCCCACGAGCACTGAAGCTTTCTTT. This translates into CASTGGPTSTEAFF.

A few counts support this clone. This chain connects TRBV6-5 to TRBJ1-2; D is unclear. The CDR3 consists of 13 residues. The germline V gene has CDR1 MNHEY and CDR2 SVGAGI. V was shortened by 5 bases and J by 6 bases, with 13 bases between the two germline ends. Here the CDR3 reads CASSPSQSHGYTF. The DNA of the CDR3 is TGTGCCAGCAGTCCTTCACAGAGCCATGGCTACACCTTC.

V is TRBV9 and J is TRBJ1-1; D unresolved. V shed 1 base and J shed 1 base, with 8 bases lying between them. CDR3 length: 14 residues. Germline V gene sequence: CDR1 SGDLS, CDR2 YYNGEE. The CDR3 region is CASSVLGENTEAFF. The DNA for the CDR3 is TGTGCCAGCAGCGTATTGGGAGAGAACACTGAAGCTTTCTTT.

This clone has only one observation. V gene TRBV24-1 combines with J gene TRBJ1-1, with TRBD1 as a possible D gene (5 bases). V was shortened by 0 bases and J by 5 bases, with 18 bases between the two germline ends. Germline lookup yields CDR1 KGHDR and CDR2 SFDVKD. The CDR3 consists of 17 residues. The CDR3 DNA follows: TGTGCCACCAGTGATTTGCCACAGGAACTGATGGGAACTGAAGCTTTCTTT. Protein sequence: CATSDLPQELMGTEAFF.

The chain recombines TRBV18 with TRBJ1-3; D is ambiguous. Germline V gives CDR1 KGHSH, CDR2 LQKENI. The CDR3 is made up of 17 amino acids. Between the trimmed V and J ends, which lost 3 bases and 0 bases, there was a span of 15 bases. The CDR3 nucleotides are TGTGCCAGCTCACCCCAAACCGGACGGGGCTCTGGAAACACCATATATTTT. Translation gives CASSPQTGRGSGNTIYF.

The chain uses TRBV6-5 and TRBJ1-3; D gene uncertain. Germline loops: CDR1 MNHEY, CDR2 SVGAGI. The CDR3 is 16 residues long. Trimming pared 2 bases from V and 0 bases from J, leaving 11 bases between. The CDR3: CASSYRSRLSGNTIYF. CDR3 DNA: TGTGCCAGCAGTTACCGGTCGCGCCTCTCTGGAAACACCATATATTTT.

The sample holds a few counts of this clone. The chain recombines TRBV27 with TRBJ1-2; 8 bases fit TRBD1. V shed 10 bases and J 5 bases; nucleotides not matched to a gene: 9. Per germline, CDR1 MNHEY and CDR2 SMNVEV (reference sequence). The CDR3 has 13 amino acids. The chain's CDR3 is CATQRGQGYGYTF. The DNA for the CDR3 is TGTGCCACACAACGAGGACAGGGATATGGCTACACCTTC.

This clone came up once. This chain joins TRBV5-5 and TRBJ1-6; D gene unclear. From germline, CDR1 is SGHKS and CDR2 YYEKEE (reference sequence). The CDR3 is 16 amino acids. V lost 3 bases to trimming and J lost 0 bases, with 10 bases between them. CDR3 sequence reads: CASSSTLSSYNSPLHF. CDR3 in DNA: TGTGCCAGCAGCTCGACTTTAAGCTCCTATAATTCACCCCTCCACTTT. The variable domain in full, with the rest retrieved from reference TRBV5-5 and TRBJ1-6, is DAGVTQSPTHLIKTRGQQVTLRCSPISGHKSVSWYQQVLGQGPQFIFQYYEKEERGRGNFPDRFSARQFPNYSSELNVNALLLGDSALYLCASSSTLSSYNSPLHFGNGTRLTVT.